The clone carrying this T cell receptor (beta chain) has at least ten counts. Its matching antigen is unknown. The library targeted TCRbeta and was prepared with unique molecular identifiers. TCRdb processed the PCR reads anew with MiXCR; each CDR3 protein has one entry. The sample includes roughly 300,000 distinct CDR3 sequences, roughly 11% of them seen just once. This entry comes from a study of T-cell reconstitution after alpha-beta-depleted transplantation in children. General observations from the study: Several hundred expanded graft clones reportedly gave rise to the alpha-beta T cells present about two months after transplant.

The CDR3 runs 12 residues. The germline V gene encodes CDR1 DFQATT and CDR2 SNEGSKA (reference sequence). Trimming stripped 0 bases from V and 6 bases from J, with 9 bases between. The chain has TRBV20-1 and TRBJ2-7; either TRBD1 or TRBD2 may fit D (5 bases each). This sample comprised peripheral blood, obtained 180 days after TCRalphabeta/CD19-depleted stem cell transplant. This TCR came from a male patient between 2 and 10 years old who had a stem cell transplant for chronic granulomatous disease, so the T cells may come from the graft donor. CDR3: CSARDRGVEQYF. In DNA form, the CDR3 reads TGCAGTGCTAGAGATCGAGGGGTCGAGCAGTACTTC.